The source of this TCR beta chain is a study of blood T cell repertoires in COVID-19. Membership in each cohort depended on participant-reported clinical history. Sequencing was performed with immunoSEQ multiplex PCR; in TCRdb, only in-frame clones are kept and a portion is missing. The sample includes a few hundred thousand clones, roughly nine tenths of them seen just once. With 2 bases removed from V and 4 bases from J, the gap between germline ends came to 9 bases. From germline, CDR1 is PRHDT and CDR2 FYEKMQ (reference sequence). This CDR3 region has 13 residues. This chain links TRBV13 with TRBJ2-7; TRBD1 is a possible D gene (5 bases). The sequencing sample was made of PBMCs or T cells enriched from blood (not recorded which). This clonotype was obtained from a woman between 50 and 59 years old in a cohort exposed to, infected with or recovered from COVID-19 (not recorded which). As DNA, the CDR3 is TGTGCCAGCAGCTTAAGGGGTGTTTACGAGCAGTACTTC. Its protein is CASSLRGVYEQYF.